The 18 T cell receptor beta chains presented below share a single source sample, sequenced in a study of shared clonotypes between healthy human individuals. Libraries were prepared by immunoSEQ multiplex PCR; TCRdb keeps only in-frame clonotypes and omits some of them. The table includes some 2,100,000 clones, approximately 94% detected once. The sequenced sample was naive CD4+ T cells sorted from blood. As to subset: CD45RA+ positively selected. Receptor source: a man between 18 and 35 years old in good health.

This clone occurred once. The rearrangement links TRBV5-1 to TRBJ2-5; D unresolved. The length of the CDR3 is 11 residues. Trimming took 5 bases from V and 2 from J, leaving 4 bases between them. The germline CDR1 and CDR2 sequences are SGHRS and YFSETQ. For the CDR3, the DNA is TGCGCCAGCAGGGTGCAAGAGACCCAGTACTTC. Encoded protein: CASRVQETQYF. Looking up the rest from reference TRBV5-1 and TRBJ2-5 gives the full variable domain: KAGVTQTPRYLIKTRGQQVTLSCSPISGHRSVSWYQQTPGQGLQFLFEYFSETQRNKGNFPGRFSGRQFSNSRSEMNVSTLELGDSALYLCASRVQETQYFGPGTRLLVL.

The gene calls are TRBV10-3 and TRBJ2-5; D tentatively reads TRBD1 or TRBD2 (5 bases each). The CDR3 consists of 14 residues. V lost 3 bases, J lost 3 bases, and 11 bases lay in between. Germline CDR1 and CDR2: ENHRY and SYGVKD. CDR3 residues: CAISDPGAEETQYF. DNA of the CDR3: TGTGCCATCAGTGACCCCGGGGCCGAAGAGACCCAGTACTTC.

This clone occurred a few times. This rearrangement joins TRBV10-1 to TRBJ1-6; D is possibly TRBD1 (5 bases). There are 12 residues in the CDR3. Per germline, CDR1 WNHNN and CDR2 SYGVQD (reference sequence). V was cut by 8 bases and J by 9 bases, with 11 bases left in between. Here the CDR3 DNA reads TGCGCCAGCTCCGGGAGGGGTTCACCCCTCCACTTT. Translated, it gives CASSGRGSPLHF.

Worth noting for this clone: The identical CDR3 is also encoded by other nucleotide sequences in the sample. The CDR3 sequence: CASSLEQEETQYF. For the CDR3, the DNA is TGCGCCAGCAGCTTGGAGCAAGAAGAGACCCAGTACTTC. V usage is TRBV5-1 and J usage is TRBJ2-5; D gene unclear. Germline V lookup: CDR1 SGHRS, CDR2 YFSETQ. V was pared by 0 bases and J by 3 bases, with 6 bases between. The CDR3 has 13 residues. Looking up the rest from reference TRBV5-1 and TRBJ2-5 gives the full variable domain: KAGVTQTPRYLIKTRGQQVTLSCSPISGHRSVSWYQQTPGQGLQFLFEYFSETQRNKGNFPGRFSGRQFSNSRSEMNVSTLELGDSALYLCASSLEQEETQYFGPGTRLLVL.

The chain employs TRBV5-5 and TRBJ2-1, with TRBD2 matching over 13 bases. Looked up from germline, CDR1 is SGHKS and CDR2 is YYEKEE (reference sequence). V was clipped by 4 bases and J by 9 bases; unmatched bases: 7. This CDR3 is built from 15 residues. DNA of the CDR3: TGTGCCAGCAGCGGACCGGGACTAGCGGGGCGTGAGCAGTTCTTC. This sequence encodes CASSGPGLAGREQFF.

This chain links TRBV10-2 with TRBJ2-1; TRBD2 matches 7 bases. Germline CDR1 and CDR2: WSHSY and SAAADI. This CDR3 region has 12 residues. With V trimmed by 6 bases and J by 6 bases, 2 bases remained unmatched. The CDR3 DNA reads TGCGCCAGCAGACTAGCGCCCAATGAGCAGTTCTTC. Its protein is CASRLAPNEQFF.

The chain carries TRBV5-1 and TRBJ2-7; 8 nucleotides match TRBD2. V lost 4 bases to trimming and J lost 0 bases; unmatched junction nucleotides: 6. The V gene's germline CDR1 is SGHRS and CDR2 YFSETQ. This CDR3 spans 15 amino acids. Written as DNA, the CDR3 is TGCGCCAGCAGCCCTCTAGCGGGTCCCTCCTACGAGCAGTACTTC. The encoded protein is CASSPLAGPSYEQYF.

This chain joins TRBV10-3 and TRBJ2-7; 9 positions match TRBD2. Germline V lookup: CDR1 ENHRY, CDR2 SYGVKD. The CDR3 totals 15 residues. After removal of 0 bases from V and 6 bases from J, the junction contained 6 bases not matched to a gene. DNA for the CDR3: TGTGCCATCAGTGAGTCATTAGCGGGAGTAGGCGAGCAGTACTTC. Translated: CAISESLAGVGEQYF.

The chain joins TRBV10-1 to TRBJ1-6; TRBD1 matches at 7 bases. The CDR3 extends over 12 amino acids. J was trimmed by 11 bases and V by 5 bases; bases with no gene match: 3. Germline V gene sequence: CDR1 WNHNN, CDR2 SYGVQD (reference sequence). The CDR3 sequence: CASSNRGTPLHF. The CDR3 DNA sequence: TGCGCCAGCAGTAACAGGGGTACACCCCTCCACTTT.

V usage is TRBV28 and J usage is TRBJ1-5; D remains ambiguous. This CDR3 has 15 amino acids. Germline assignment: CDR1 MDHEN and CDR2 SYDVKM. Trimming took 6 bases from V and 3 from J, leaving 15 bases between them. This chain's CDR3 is CASSSYPGDNQPQHF. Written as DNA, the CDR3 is TGTGCCAGCAGCTCTTATCCGGGAGACAATCAGCCCCAGCATTTT.

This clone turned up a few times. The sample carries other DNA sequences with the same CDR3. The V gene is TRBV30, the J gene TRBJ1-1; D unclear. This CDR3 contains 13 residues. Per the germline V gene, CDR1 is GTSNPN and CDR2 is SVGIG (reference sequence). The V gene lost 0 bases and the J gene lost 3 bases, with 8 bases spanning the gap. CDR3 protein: CAWSVRRDTEAFF. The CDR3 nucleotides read TGTGCCTGGAGTGTAAGGCGAGACACTGAAGCTTTCTTT.

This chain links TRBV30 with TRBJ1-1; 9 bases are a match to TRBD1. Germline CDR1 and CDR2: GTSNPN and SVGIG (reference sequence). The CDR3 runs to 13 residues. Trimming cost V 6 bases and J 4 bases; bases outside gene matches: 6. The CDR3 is CACPQGQGTEAFF. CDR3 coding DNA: TGTGCCTGTCCCCAGGGACAGGGCACTGAAGCTTTCTTT.

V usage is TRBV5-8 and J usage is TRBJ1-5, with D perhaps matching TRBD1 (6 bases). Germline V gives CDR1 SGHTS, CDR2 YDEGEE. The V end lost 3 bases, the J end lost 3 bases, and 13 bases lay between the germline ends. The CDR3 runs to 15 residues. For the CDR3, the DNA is TGTGCCAGCAGCTGGGAGGGGGGAAACAATCAGCCCCAGCATTTT. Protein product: CASSWEGGNNQPQHF.

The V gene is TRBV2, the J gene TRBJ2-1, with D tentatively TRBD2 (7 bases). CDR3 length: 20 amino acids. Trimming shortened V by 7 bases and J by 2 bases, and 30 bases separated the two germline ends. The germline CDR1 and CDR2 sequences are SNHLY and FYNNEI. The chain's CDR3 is CASTPEGLGGVGRTYNEQFF. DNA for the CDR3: TGTGCCAGCACCCCCGAAGGACTAGGGGGGGTTGGTCGAACCTACAATGAGCAGTTCTTC. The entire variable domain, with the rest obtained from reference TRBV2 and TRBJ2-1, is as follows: EPEVTQTPSHQVTQMGQEVILRCVPISNHLYFYWYRQILGQKVEFLVSFYNNEISEKSEIFDDQFSVERPDGSNFTLKIRSTKLEDSAMYFCASTPEGLGGVGRTYNEQFFGPGTRLTVL.

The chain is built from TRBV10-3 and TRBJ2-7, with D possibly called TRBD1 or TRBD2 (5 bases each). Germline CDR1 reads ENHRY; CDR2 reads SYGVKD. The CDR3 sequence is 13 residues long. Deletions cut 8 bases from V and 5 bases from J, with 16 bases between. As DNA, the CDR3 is TGTGCCATCCGTGGGTGGGGGAGCCACGAGCAGTACTTC. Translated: CAIRGWGSHEQYF.

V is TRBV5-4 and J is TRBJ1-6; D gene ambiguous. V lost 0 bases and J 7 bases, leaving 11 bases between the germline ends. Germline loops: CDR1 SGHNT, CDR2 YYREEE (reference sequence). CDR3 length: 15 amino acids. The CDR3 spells CASSLDPERNSPLHF. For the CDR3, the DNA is TGTGCCAGCAGCTTGGATCCGGAGAGGAATTCACCCCTCCACTTT.

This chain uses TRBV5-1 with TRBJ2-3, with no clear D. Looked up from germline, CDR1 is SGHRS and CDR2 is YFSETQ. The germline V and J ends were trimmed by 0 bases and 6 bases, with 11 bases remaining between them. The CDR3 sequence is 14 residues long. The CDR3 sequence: CASSLERIGDTQYF. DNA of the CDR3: TGCGCCAGCAGCTTGGAGAGGATCGGTGATACGCAGTATTTT.

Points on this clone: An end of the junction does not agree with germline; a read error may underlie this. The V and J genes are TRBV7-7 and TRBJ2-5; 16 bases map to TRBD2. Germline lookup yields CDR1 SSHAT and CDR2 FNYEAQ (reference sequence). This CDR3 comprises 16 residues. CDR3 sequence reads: CASSWGLAGGPETQYF. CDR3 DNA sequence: TGTGCTAGCAGCTGGGGACTAGCGGGGGGGCCGGAGACCCAGTACTTC.